This T cell receptor beta chain came from a study of cytomegalovirus exposure and HLA in healthy donors. Study overall: An earlier analysis found 117 million unique TCR beta sequences from around 180 million T cells. Around 78 million unique TCRs, all from HLA-typed donors, were included in an early release of the data. Study conclusions and caveats: Productive rates of about 87% or about 30% were seen for most TCR beta V segments in an earlier analysis.

The CDR3 has 13 residues. V gave up 3 bases and J gave up 6 bases, with 8 bases separating them. CDR1 and CDR2 (germline): SGHTA, FQGNSA. This PCR relied on a set of 60 Vbeta primers and 13 Jbeta primers. Some clones are missing from TCRdb's copy, which holds only in-frame ones; the method was immunoSEQ multiplex PCR. The table shows more than 110,000 clones, with 70% to 80% occurring only once. With respect to this clone: The antigen remains undetermined.

This clonotype was sampled from a woman aged 45 to 65 in good health and CMV-seropositive. The chain has TRBV7-2 and TRBJ1-4; D is unresolved. Sequenced: PBMCs. The CDR3 region is CASSLGSYEKLFF. CDR3 DNA: TGTGCCAGCAGCTTGGGCAGTTATGAAAAACTGTTTTTT.